This T cell receptor beta chain was captured in a study of shared clonotypes between healthy human individuals. Positively selected for CCR7, the CD45RO-negative cells used as naive CD8 cells excluded terminally differentiated effector memory CD45RA+ cells. The trim removed 1 base at V and 4 bases at J, leaving 5 bases unmatched. Germline assignment: CDR1 MDHEN and CDR2 SYDVKM. The CDR3 is 15 amino acids. Deep level was the assay's run setting. Generated by immunoSEQ multiplex PCR, the TCRdb table keeps only in-frame clones and is missing some. Among millions of clones listed, under 95% were seen once.

Specimen: naive CD8+ T cells from PBMCs. The chain uses TRBV28 and TRBJ2-7; 9 nucleotides agree with TRBD2. This receptor was obtained from a young man in good health. Some clones in this sample may be carry-over from other donors' samples. This CDR3 reads CASSLFRTSDYEQYF. CDR3 in DNA: TGTGCCAGCAGTTTATTCCGGACTAGCGATTACGAGCAGTACTTC.